Listed here is a single T cell receptor (beta chain). Its antigen is as yet unknown. Both 60 Vbeta primers and 13 Jbeta primers went into the PCR. Method: immunoSEQ multiplex PCR; TCRdb's copy keeps in-frame clones and lacks some. This table holds 150,000 to 200,000 clones, more than 60% found once. This sample is drawn from a study of cytomegalovirus exposure and HLA in healthy donors. Findings of the study overall: Several top significant clusters appeared, in a later analysis, to be linked to common viral pathogens.

The CDR3 extends over 15 amino acids. Germline V gene data show CDR1 as SGDLS and CDR2 as YYNGEE. With V trimmed by 3 bases and J by 0 bases, 2 bases remained unmatched. This receptor was identified in a man aged 18 to 35 in good health and CMV-seropositive. The sequenced sample consisted of PBMCs. This rearrangement joins TRBV9 to TRBJ2-1; 8 nucleotides agree with TRBD2. The CDR3, as DNA: TGTGCCAGCAGCGGACTAGCGCACTCCTACAATGAGCAGTTCTTC. Its protein product is CASSGLAHSYNEQFF.